Shown below are 7 T cell receptor beta chains from a single sample sequenced in a study of response to subunit inactivated influenza vaccine. TCRdb passed the RT-PCR reads through MiXCR, listing each CDR3 protein once. The table lists around 710,000 distinct CDR3 sequences, approximately 15% of them singletons. Sequences were derived from PBMCs from blood, sampled 14 to 15 days before vaccination. Receptors were obtained from a man aged 50-59 years who received an inactivated influenza vaccine.

CDR3 sequence: CASSLAPPHAGKNIQYF. The CDR3 DNA is TGTGCCAGCAGCTTAGCGCCCCCTCACGCAGGCAAAAACATTCAGTACTTC. V gene TRBV7-6 combines with J gene TRBJ2-4; D remains ambiguous. V was pared by 0 bases and J by 3 bases, with 15 bases between. The CDR3 sequence is 17 residues long. Germline CDR1 reads SGHVS; CDR2 reads FNYEAQ. Full variable domain (missing parts from reference TRBV7-6 and TRBJ2-4): GAGVSQSPRYKVTKRGQDVALRCDPISGHVSLYWYRQALGQGPEFLTYFNYEAQQDKSGLPNDRFSAERPEGSISTLTIQRTEQRDSAMYRCASSLAPPHAGKNIQYFGAGTRLSVL.

This clonotype was seen at least ten times. V usage is TRBV7-2 and J usage is TRBJ2-3; D may be TRBD2 (6 bases). V was pared by 5 bases and J by 1 base, with 10 bases between. Germline V gives CDR1 SGHTA, CDR2 FQGNSA. The CDR3 extends over 14 amino acids. The CDR3 region has the DNA TGTGCCAGCAGCCCCTCGGGGGGCACAGATACGCAGTATTTT. It yields the protein CASSPSGGTDTQYF.

This clonotype was observed a handful of times. This rearrangement joins TRBV7-9 to TRBJ2-6; D is tentatively TRBD1 or TRBD2 (5 bases each). The CDR3 consists of 14 residues. Germline CDR1 reads SEHNR; CDR2 reads FQNEAQ (reference sequence). Trimming took 1 base from V and 14 from J, leaving 15 bases between them. The CDR3 DNA sequence: TGTGCCAGCAGCTTAGGGGACGGCTCCAGATTCCTGACTTTC. Translation gives CASSLGDGSRFLTF.

This clonotype was counted between two and nine times. This rearrangement joins TRBV10-3 to TRBJ2-3; D ambiguous. Deletions cut 6 bases from V and 5 bases from J, with 6 bases between. In germline, CDR1 is ENHRY, CDR2 SYGVKD. This CDR3 spans 11 amino acids. In nucleotides, the CDR3 is TGTGCCATCAGCGTTGGAGATACGCAGTATTTT. This encodes CAISVGDTQYF.

This clonotype was recorded many times. The chain employs TRBV4-2 and TRBJ1-4, with a weak D call TRBD1 (6 bases). V was clipped by 3 bases and J by 6 bases, with 20 bases between them. The CDR3 is 17 residues long. Per the germline V gene, CDR1 is LGHNA and CDR2 is YNFKEQ. The CDR3 coding sequence is TGTGCCAGCAGCCACGCTGGCGCCGGGGGGGCCTATGAAAAACTGTTTTTT. Translated, it gives CASSHAGAGGAYEKLFF.

This clonotype was detected only a few times. This chain joins TRBV11-2 and TRBJ2-2; 7 positions agree with TRBD2. This CDR3 contains 14 residues. Germline V gene sequence: CDR1 SGHAT, CDR2 FQNNGV. With V trimmed by 10 bases and J by 0 bases, 5 bases remained unmatched. The CDR3 nucleotides are TGTGCCACCATGCGGGGGACGAACACCGGGGAGCTGTTTTTT. Translation gives CATMRGTNTGELFF.

CDR3 sequence: CASSPSRSEQYF. CDR3 in DNA: TGTGCCAGCAGCCCAAGCCGCTCCGAGCAGTACTTC. The rearrangement links TRBV7-9 to TRBJ2-7; D gene ambiguous. This CDR3 has 12 amino acids. Trimming pared 5 bases from V and 6 bases from J, leaving 11 bases between. Germline CDR1 reads SEHNR; CDR2 reads FQNEAQ (reference sequence).